The rows below give T cell receptor beta chains drawn from one sample of a study of blood T cell repertoires in COVID-19. Using immunoSEQ multiplex PCR, the repertoire was profiled, and TCRdb retains in-frame clones only, with some absent. Of approximately 480,000 clones detected, around 90% appear once; the ten largest clones hold approximately 0.7%. Sequencing was performed on PBMCs or T cells enriched from blood (not recorded which). The source of these receptors is a young woman who had recovered from COVID-19. Both conserved end residues are part of each CDR3. Each record gives: clone size, D gene, J gene, V gene, CDR3 protein, CDR3 DNA. The D gene is left open where the match is weak. The size of a clone is reported for some rows only, either as once, few or many, or as a class for expanded clones.

>-|TRBD1|TRBJ2-7|TRBV28
CASSLRDRPYEQYF
TGTGCCAGCAGCCTTCGGGACAGACCCTACGAGCAGTACTTC
>-|TRBD1|TRBJ1-4|TRBV25-1
CASSLSAGGNEKLFF
TGTGCCAGCAGTCTCAGCGCAGGGGGTAATGAAAAACTGTTTTTT
>-|TRBD2|TRBJ2-3|TRBV27
CASSLSTSGGTDTQYF
TGTGCCAGCAGTTTATCGACTAGCGGGGGGACAGATACGCAGTATTTT
>-|-|TRBJ1-2|TRBV5-1
CASSLGQAYNYGYTF
TGCGCCAGCAGCTTGGGGCAGGCATACAACTATGGCTACACCTTC
>-|TRBD2|TRBJ2-7|TRBV6-5
CASSFQRGSGYEQYF
TGTGCCAGCAGTTTCCAGCGGGGCTCAGGCTACGAGCAGTACTTC
>-|TRBD1|TRBJ2-7|TRBV30
CAWGQGSGQYF
TGTGCCTGGGGACAGGGTTCGGGGCAGTACTTC
>-|TRBD2|TRBJ2-2|TRBV7-9
CASSLTGGAPGELFF
TGTGCCAGCAGCTTGACGGGGGGGGCCCCCGGGGAGCTGTTTTTT
>once|TRBD2|TRBJ2-2|TRBV7-2
CASSTLRGADYTGELFF
TGTGCCAGCTCGACCCTGCGGGGGGCCGATTACACCGGGGAGCTGTTTTTT
>-|-|TRBJ1-1|TRBV5-1
CASSWGNTEAFF
TGCGCCAGCAGTTGGGGCAACACTGAAGCTTTCTTT
>-|-|TRBJ2-3|TRBV5-5
CASSLIGQSSDTQYF
TGTGCCAGCAGCTTGATTGGTCAGTCCTCAGATACGCAGTATTTT
>-|TRBD1|TRBJ1-4|TRBV30
CAWTTGGSEKLFF
TGTGCCTGGACGACAGGGGGCAGTGAAAAACTGTTTTTT
>-|-|TRBJ1-2|TRBV25-1
CASSREGDDGYTF
TGTGCCAGCAGTCGGGAGGGGGACGATGGCTACACCTTC
>-|TRBD2|TRBJ2-3|TRBV6-5
CATAPPGLHVEVQYF
TGTGCCACCGCTCCCCCGGGACTACACGTCGAAGTGCAGTATTTT
>-|-|TRBJ2-7|TRBV30
CAWSAGYEQYF
TGTGCCTGGAGTGCAGGTTACGAGCAGTACTTC
>once|TRBD1|TRBJ1-1|TRBV18
CASSPRGQGKTEAFF
TGTGCCAGCTCACCCCGCGGACAGGGGAAGACTGAAGCTTTCTTT
>-|-|TRBJ1-2|TRBV28
CASTLEAQSDGYTF
TGTGCTTCTACCCTCGAAGCACAGTCGGATGGCTACACCTTC
>-|-|TRBJ2-7|TRBV7-9
CASSLDSFSEQYF
TGTGCCAGCAGCTTGGACAGTTTCTCTGAGCAGTACTTC
>few|-|TRBJ1-3|TRBV19
CASRSSGNTIYF
TGTGCCAGTAGGAGCTCTGGAAACACCATATATTTT
>-|TRBD1|TRBJ1-1|TRBV5-4
CASTTGPGTNTEAFF
TGTGCCAGCACGACAGGGCCGGGAACCAACACTGAAGCTTTCTTT
>-|-|TRBJ1-1|TRBV5-1
CASSFEGQNTEAFF
TGCGCCAGCAGCTTCGAGGGACAGAACACTGAAGCTTTCTTT
>-|-|TRBJ1-5|TRBV10-3
CAISESREGSQPQHF
TGTGCCATCAGTGAGTCCCGGGAGGGTAGTCAGCCCCAGCATTTT
>-|TRBD2|TRBJ2-7|TRBV5-1
CASSLGGTSLGEQYF
TGCGCCAGCAGCTTGGGTGGGACTAGCTTAGGCGAGCAGTACTTC
>once|-|TRBJ2-7|TRBV7-3
CASSSPYEEQYF
TGTGCCAGCAGCTCACCCTACGAAGAGCAGTACTTC
>-|TRBD1|TRBJ2-2|TRBV24-1
CATSDPDRPPANTGELFF
TGTGCCACCAGTGACCCGGACAGGCCACCCGCGAACACCGGGGAGCTGTTTTTT
>-|-|TRBJ2-1|TRBV20-1
CSASPLAGPYNEQFF
TGCAGTGCTAGTCCCCTGGCGGGGCCCTACAATGAGCAGTTCTTC
>-|TRBD1|TRBJ1-2|TRBV28
CASTPSGTGLTAHF
TGTGCCAGCACCCCATCCGGGACAGGCCTAACAGCACACTTC
>-|-|TRBJ1-5|TRBV24-1
CASGGGNQPQHF
TGTGCTTCGGGAGGGGGCAATCAGCCCCAGCATTTT
>-|-|TRBJ2-5|TRBV5-1
CASSLTSLETQYF
TGCGCCAGCAGCTTGACTAGCCTCGAGACCCAGTACTTC
>-|TRBD1|TRBJ2-3|TRBV19
CASTPQEGQGIPQYF
TGTGCCAGTACCCCCCAGGAGGGACAGGGAATTCCGCAGTATTTT
>-|-|TRBJ2-6|TRBV21-1
CASSTASSGANVLTF
TGTGCCAGCAGCACCGCGAGCTCTGGGGCCAACGTCCTGACTTTC
>-|-|TRBJ1-5|TRBV2
CASSEVGLTYQPQHF
TGTGCCAGCAGTGAAGTGGGCCTTACCTATCAGCCCCAGCATTTT
>-|-|TRBJ2-5|TRBV27
CASSIERSAQETQYF
TGTGCCAGCAGTATTGAGCGGAGCGCCCAAGAGACCCAGTACTTC
>-|-|TRBJ1-1|TRBV28
CASRPSGTEAFF
TGTGCCAGCCGCCCCAGTGGCACTGAAGCTTTCTTT
>-|-|TRBJ1-1|TRBV12-3/TRBV12-4
CASSWGGTEAFF
TGTGCCAGCAGTTGGGGGGGCACTGAAGCTTTCTTT
>-|-|TRBJ2-7|TRBV5-1
CASSLVAYEQYF
TGCGCCAGCAGCTTGGTCGCGTACGAGCAGTACTTC
>-|TRBD2|TRBJ2-1|TRBV27
CASSSTGGAGKNEQFF
TGTGCCAGCAGTTCCACGGGGGGGGCCGGTAAGAATGAGCAGTTCTTC
>-|-|TRBJ1-1|TRBV18
CASSPVGGRNTEAFF
TGTGCCAGCTCACCAGTTGGGGGGAGGAACACTGAAGCTTTCTTT
>-|TRBD1|TRBJ2-2|TRBV2
CASSDDDRDTGELFF
TGTGCCAGCAGTGATGACGACAGGGACACCGGGGAGCTGTTTTTT
>-|-|TRBJ1-2|TRBV28
CASRYNRETRGYTF
TGTGCCAGCAGGTATAACAGGGAGACGCGAGGCTACACCTTC
>-|-|TRBJ2-2|TRBV7-9
CASSPLSGELFF
TGTGCCAGCAGCCCCTTGTCCGGGGAGCTGTTTTTT
>-|TRBD2|TRBJ2-3|TRBV2
CASSLTSGAQNTQYF
TGTGCCAGCAGCCTGACTAGCGGGGCCCAAAATACGCAGTATTTT
>-|TRBD2|TRBJ2-7|TRBV5-1
CASSSAGGGQGYEQYF
TGCGCCAGCAGCTCGGCGGGGGGAGGGCAAGGCTACGAGCAGTACTTC
>-|-|TRBJ2-3|TRBV7-3
CASSPGYLTDTQYF
TGTGCCAGCAGTCCCGGGTACCTCACAGATACGCAGTATTTT
>-|-|TRBJ2-1|TRBV7-2
CASSLMGDSVVYEQFF
TGTGCCAGCAGCTTAATGGGGGACTCGGTCGTATATGAGCAGTTCTTC
>-|-|TRBJ1-2|TRBV6-5
CAIERQLVNGYTF
TGTGCCATAGAAAGACAGTTGGTCAATGGCTACACCTTC
>-|TRBD1|TRBJ2-7|TRBV2
CASTLDRDSYEQYF
TGTGCCAGCACCCTGGACCGGGACAGCTACGAGCAGTACTTC
>-|-|TRBJ2-3|TRBV30
CAWRREDTQYF
TGTGCCTGGAGGCGGGAAGATACGCAGTATTTT
>once|-|TRBJ2-7|TRBV30
CAWSVVGDTYEQYF
TGTGCCTGGAGTGTAGTGGGAGATACCTACGAGCAGTACTTC
>-|-|TRBJ2-2|TRBV5-5
CASKEQGNTGELFF
TGTGCCAGCAAGGAACAGGGGAACACCGGGGAGCTGTTTTTT
>-|-|TRBJ2-7|TRBV5-6
CASSKGWTSYEQYF
TGTGCCAGCAGCAAGGGGTGGACCTCCTACGAGCAGTACTTC
>once|-|TRBJ2-7|TRBV5-8
CASSFDVRGQYF
TGTGCCAGCAGCTTTGACGTCCGGGGGCAGTACTTC
>-|-|TRBJ2-7|TRBV7-9
CASSRGQSAHEQYF
TGTGCCAGCAGCCGCGGACAGTCCGCCCACGAGCAGTACTTC
>-|TRBD2|TRBJ2-1|TRBV4-1
CASSRATSGGAWNEQFF
TGCGCCAGCAGCCGCGCGACTAGCGGGGGGGCCTGGAATGAGCAGTTCTTC